The rows below give T cell receptor beta chains drawn from one sample of a study of T cell responses to AZD1222 COVID-19 vaccine. Using immunoSEQ multiplex PCR, the repertoire was profiled, and TCRdb retains in-frame clones only, with some absent. The sample records 90,000 to 100,000 clones, about nine tenths being singletons. This material consisted of peripheral blood, taken 28 days after the second AZD1222 dose. Receptors were obtained from an adult who received the AZD1222 COVID-19 vaccine. CDR3s include the opening cysteine and the closing phenylalanine or tryptophan. Fields, in order: D gene, J gene, clone size, V gene, CDR3 protein, CDR3 DNA. A D gene is named only where the DNA matches it firmly. A clone size is listed for some rows: how often the clone was seen (once, few, many), or a class if it is expanded.

-	TRBJ1-1	once	TRBV30	CAWSPSLHTEAFF	TGTGCCTGGAGTCCCAGCTTGCACACTGAAGCTTTCTTT
-	TRBJ1-1	-	TRBV7-2	CASGPGPGTEAFF	TGTGCCAGCGGACCGGGTCCCGGTACTGAAGCTTTCTTT
-	TRBJ1-1	-	TRBV6-5	CASSLVMNTEAFF	TGTGCCAGCAGTTTAGTTATGAACACTGAAGCTTTCTTT
TRBD1	TRBJ1-6	-	TRBV30	CAWSVGGQGYSPLHF	TGTGCCTGGAGTGTGGGGGGACAGGGATATTCACCCCTCCACTTT
-	TRBJ2-5	-	TRBV2	CASAGLGGETQYF	TGTGCCAGCGCCGGACTAGGGGGCGAGACCCAGTACTTC
-	TRBJ1-1	-	TRBV4-1	CASSQVGLRMNTEAFF	TGCGCCAGCAGCCAAGTAGGCTTACGGATGAACACTGAAGCTTTCTTT
TRBD1	TRBJ2-5	-	TRBV29-1	CSVSSGTGGETQYF	TGCAGCGTTTCCTCCGGGACAGGGGGAGAGACCCAGTACTTC
-	TRBJ2-7	-	TRBV30	CAWSVLSHRTYEQYF	TGTGCCTGGAGTGTACTCTCCCACCGTACCTACGAGCAGTACTTC
-	TRBJ2-1	once	TRBV5-6	CASSTLGSRSYNEQFF	TGTGCCAGCAGCACCTTGGGGAGTCGGTCCTACAATGAGCAGTTCTTC
TRBD2	TRBJ2-7	-	TRBV6-5	CASTATSGAYEQYF	TGTGCCAGCACCGCGACTAGCGGGGCCTACGAGCAGTACTTC